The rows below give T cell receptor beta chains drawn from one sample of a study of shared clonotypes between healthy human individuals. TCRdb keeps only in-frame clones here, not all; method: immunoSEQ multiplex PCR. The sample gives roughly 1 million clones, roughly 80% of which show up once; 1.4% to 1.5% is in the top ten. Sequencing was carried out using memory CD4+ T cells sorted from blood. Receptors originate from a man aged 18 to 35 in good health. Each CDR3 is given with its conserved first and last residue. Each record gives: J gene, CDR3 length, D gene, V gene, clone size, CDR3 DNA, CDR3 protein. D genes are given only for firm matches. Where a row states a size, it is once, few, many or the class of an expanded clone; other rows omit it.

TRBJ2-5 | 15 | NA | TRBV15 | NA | TGTGCCACCAGCAGAGATCAGCAGGTTCAAGAGACCCAGTACTTC | CATSRDQQVQETQYF
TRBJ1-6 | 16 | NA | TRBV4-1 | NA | TGCGCCAGCAGGGCAGCAAGGACTGCCGTAGAATCACCCCTCCACTTT | CASRAARTAVESPLHF
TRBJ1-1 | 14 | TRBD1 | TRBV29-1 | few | TGCAGCGTTGGAAGGGGGCTCATGAACACTGAAGCTTTCTTT | CSVGRGLMNTEAFF
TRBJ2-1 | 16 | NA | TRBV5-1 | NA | TGCGCCAGCAGCTTCACTTACCGGGACAAGTACAATGAGCAGTTCTTC | CASSFTYRDKYNEQFF
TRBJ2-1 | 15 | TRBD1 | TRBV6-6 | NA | TGTGCCAGCAGGCGCGCGGGACAGGGTAACGATGAGCAGTTCTTC | CASRRAGQGNDEQFF
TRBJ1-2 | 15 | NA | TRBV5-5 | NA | TGTGCCAGCAGCAGTACAGGACCGCGGAACTATGGCTACACCTTC | CASSSTGPRNYGYTF
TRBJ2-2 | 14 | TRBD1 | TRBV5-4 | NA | TGTGCCAGCAGCTCCGGGACAGAACTCGGGGAGCTGTTTTTT | CASSSGTELGELFF
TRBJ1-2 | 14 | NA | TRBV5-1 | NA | TGCGCCAGCAGCGGTAACGGGAATAACTATGGCTACACCTTC | CASSGNGNNYGYTF
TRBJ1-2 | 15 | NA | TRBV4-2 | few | TGTGCCAGCAGCCAAGGGGGGGATAAAGGCTATGGCTACACCTTC | CASSQGGDKGYGYTF
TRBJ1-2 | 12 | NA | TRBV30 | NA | TGTGCCTGGAGTACGGGAGGGTATGGCTACACCTTC | CAWSTGGYGYTF
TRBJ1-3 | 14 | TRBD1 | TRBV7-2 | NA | TGTGCCAGCAGCGCGACAGGGGGGCTGTACACCATATATTTT | CASSATGGLYTIYF
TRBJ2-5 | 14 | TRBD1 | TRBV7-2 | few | TGTGCCAGCAGCCGCGACAGGGGAGGAGAGACCCAGTACTTC | CASSRDRGGETQYF
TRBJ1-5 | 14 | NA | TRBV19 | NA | TGTGCCAGTAGTATTTTGGCACTTGATCAGCCCCAGCATTTT | CASSILALDQPQHF
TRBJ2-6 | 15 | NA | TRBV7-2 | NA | TGTGCCAGCAGCTTAGAAGGGTTCGGGGCCAACGTCCTGACTTTC | CASSLEGFGANVLTF
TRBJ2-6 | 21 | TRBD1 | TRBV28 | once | TGTGCCAGCAGCTCAAACCAGGGATCTCGGAAGGGGGCCGCTGGGGCCAACGTCCTGACTTTC | CASSSNQGSRKGAAGANVLTF
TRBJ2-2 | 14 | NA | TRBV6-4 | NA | TGTGCCAGCAGTGCTGAGGGATTCGGCGGGGAGCTGTTTTTT | CASSAEGFGGELFF